A selection of T cell receptor beta chains follows, all from one sample in a study of CD8+ T cells in alopecia areata. Some clones are missing from TCRdb's copy, which holds only in-frame ones; the method was immunoSEQ multiplex PCR. The sample has 120,000 or so clones; 35% to 40% are singletons. Sequences were obtained from CD4+ T cells sorted from blood. The source of these receptors is a human donor with alopecia areata. CDR3s include the opening cysteine and the closing phenylalanine or tryptophan. D genes are given only for firm matches. Not all rows give a size; the values are once, few, many and, for expanded clones, a class.

CDR3,DNA,D,size,J,V
CSVVPSVGADNEQFF,TGCAGCGTTGTCCCTAGTGTTGGGGCGGACAATGAGCAGTTCTTC,-,-,TRBJ2-1,TRBV29-1
CASSLSVGQATYNEQFF,TGCGCCAGCAGCTTATCGGTTGGCCAGGCTACCTACAATGAGCAGTTCTTC,-,-,TRBJ2-1,TRBV5-1
CSSRTAHEQFF,TGCAGCTCCCGGACGGCACATGAGCAGTTCTTC,-,-,TRBJ2-1,TRBV29-1
CASSVGGDYYEQYF,TGCGCCAGCAGCGTCGGTGGGGACTACTACGAGCAGTACTTC,TRBD2,-,TRBJ2-7,TRBV5-1
CASSLGSGLYGYTF,TGTGCCAGCAGTTTAGGAAGTGGTCTTTATGGCTACACCTTC,-,-,TRBJ1-2,TRBV6-6
CSVGQGMSTDTQYF,TGCAGCGTTGGACAGGGGATGAGCACAGATACGCAGTATTTT,TRBD1,-,TRBJ2-3,TRBV29-1
CSVGSQGGMNTEAFF,TGCAGCGTTGGGTCACAGGGAGGGATGAACACTGAAGCTTTCTTT,-,few,TRBJ1-1,TRBV29-1
CASSLLTGADEQYF,TGCGCCAGCAGCTTGCTAACAGGGGCCGACGAGCAGTACTTC,TRBD1,-,TRBJ2-7,TRBV5-1
CASSSRGGPEETQYF,TGTGCCAGCAGCTCGAGGGGGGGACCGGAGGAGACCCAGTACTTC,-,few,TRBJ2-5,TRBV7-9
CASSLELQETQYF,TGTGCCAGCAGCTTGGAACTCCAAGAGACCCAGTACTTC,-,-,TRBJ2-5,TRBV7-2
CSVEPADLFQAFF,TGCAGCGTTGAACCGGCGGATCTCTTCCAAGCTTTCTTT,-,few,TRBJ1-1,TRBV29-1
CSVELGRTEAFF,TGCAGCGTTGAACTGGGGCGCACTGAAGCTTTCTTT,-,once,TRBJ1-1,TRBV29-1
CASSLGTSGRNEQFF,TGTGCCAGCAGCCTCGGGACTAGTGGGCGGAATGAGCAGTTCTTC,TRBD2,few,TRBJ2-1,TRBV7-9
CSAKTGLYEQYF,TGCAGCGCGAAGACAGGCCTCTACGAGCAGTACTTC,-,few,TRBJ2-7,TRBV29-1
CASSFRSNQPQHF,TGTGCCAGCAGTTTCCGAAGCAATCAGCCCCAGCATTTT,-,-,TRBJ1-5,TRBV27
CASSLIGQGARDEQYF,TGTGCCAGCAGTTTAATCGGACAGGGGGCAAGGGACGAGCAGTACTTC,TRBD1,-,TRBJ2-7,TRBV28
CSVDGGVTEAFF,TGCAGCGTTGACGGGGGCGTGACTGAAGCTTTCTTT,-,-,TRBJ1-1,TRBV29-1
CASSQGQGLNYGYTF,TGTGCCAGCAGCCAAGGACAGGGACTCAATTATGGCTACACCTTC,TRBD1,-,TRBJ1-2,TRBV5-4
CSARTGKINAGELFF,TGCAGCGCCCGGACAGGGAAGATCAACGCCGGGGAGCTGTTTTTT,TRBD1,-,TRBJ2-2,TRBV29-1
CASSSRNEKLFF,TGTGCCAGCAGTTCGCGTAATGAAAAACTGTTTTTT,-,few,TRBJ1-4,TRBV6-6
CATSTRQGNQPQHF,TGTGCGACCAGTACCCGGCAGGGGAATCAGCCCCAGCATTTT,-,few,TRBJ1-5,TRBV19
CASSTHNEQFF,TGTGCCAGCAGCACCCACAATGAGCAGTTCTTC,-,-,TRBJ2-1,TRBV5-6
CASSFGGSTDTQYF,TGTGCCAGCAGCTTCGGGGGGAGCACAGATACGCAGTATTTT,TRBD2,few,TRBJ2-3,TRBV28
CASRTGLAGPYEQYF,TGTGCCAGTAGAACGGGACTAGCGGGACCGTACGAGCAGTACTTC,TRBD2,-,TRBJ2-7,TRBV19
CASSQGLAGGDTQYF,TGCGCCAGCAGCCAGGGACTAGCGGGAGGTGATACGCAGTATTTT,TRBD2,few,TRBJ2-3,TRBV4-3
CAWSVLSRNTEAFF,TGTGCCTGGAGTGTGCTCAGCCGGAACACTGAAGCTTTCTTT,-,-,TRBJ1-1,TRBV30
CASSQGRGGYTF,TGTGCCAGCAGTCAAGGCCGGGGCGGCTACACCTTC,-,-,TRBJ1-2,TRBV7-2
CASSHTPDQYNEQFF,TGTGCCAGCAGCCACACACCCGACCAATACAATGAGCAGTTCTTC,-,-,TRBJ2-1,TRBV7-3
CASSYGQGAEKLFF,TGTGCCAGCAGCTATGGACAGGGGGCTGAAAAACTGTTTTTT,TRBD1,-,TRBJ1-4,TRBV11-2
CSASYNEQFF,TGCAGTGCTAGCTACAATGAGCAGTTCTTC,-,-,TRBJ2-1,TRBV20-1
CASSPRSTSGGTDTQYF,TGCGCCAGCAGCCCCCGCAGTACTAGCGGGGGCACAGATACGCAGTATTTT,TRBD2,-,TRBJ2-3,TRBV4-3
CASSLGDYSETQYF,TGTGCCAGCAGCTTGGGGGACTATTCAGAGACCCAGTACTTC,TRBD2,few,TRBJ2-5,TRBV7-9
CASSFAGTAYEQYF,TGCGCCAGCAGCTTTGCCGGGACTGCCTACGAGCAGTACTTC,-,-,TRBJ2-7,TRBV5-1
CAWQVGGANEQFF,TGTGCCTGGCAGGTAGGGGGGGCGAACGAGCAGTTCTTC,-,-,TRBJ2-1,TRBV30
CASRPGDSRRLEQYF,TGTGCCAGCAGGCCTGGGGACAGCCGAAGGCTAGAGCAGTACTTC,TRBD1,few,TRBJ2-7,TRBV28
CASSLGEGDSNQPQHF,TGCGCCAGCAGCTTGGGAGAGGGGGATAGCAATCAGCCCCAGCATTTT,-,-,TRBJ1-5,TRBV5-1